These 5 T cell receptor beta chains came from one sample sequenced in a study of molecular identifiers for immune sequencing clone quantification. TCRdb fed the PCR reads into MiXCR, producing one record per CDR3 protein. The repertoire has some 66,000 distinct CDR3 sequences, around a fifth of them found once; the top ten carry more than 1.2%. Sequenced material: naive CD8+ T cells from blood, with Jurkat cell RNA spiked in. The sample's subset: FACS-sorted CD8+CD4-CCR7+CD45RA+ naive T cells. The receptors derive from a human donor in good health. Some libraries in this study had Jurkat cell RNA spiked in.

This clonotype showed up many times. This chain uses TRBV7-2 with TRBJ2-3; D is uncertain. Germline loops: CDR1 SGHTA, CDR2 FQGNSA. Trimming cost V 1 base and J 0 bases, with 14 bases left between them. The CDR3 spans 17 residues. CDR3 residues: CASSLDWYSASTDTQYF. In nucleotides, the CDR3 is TGTGCCAGCAGCTTAGATTGGTACAGTGCTAGCACAGATACGCAGTATTTT.

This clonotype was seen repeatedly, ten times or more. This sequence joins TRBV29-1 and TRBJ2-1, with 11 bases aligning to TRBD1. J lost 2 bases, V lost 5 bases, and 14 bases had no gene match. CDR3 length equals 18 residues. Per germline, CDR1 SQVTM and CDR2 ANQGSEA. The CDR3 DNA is TGCAGCGTTTTCGCCGGGACAGGGGGACAGGGGGCCTACAATGAGCAGTTCTTC. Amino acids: CSVFAGTGGQGAYNEQFF.

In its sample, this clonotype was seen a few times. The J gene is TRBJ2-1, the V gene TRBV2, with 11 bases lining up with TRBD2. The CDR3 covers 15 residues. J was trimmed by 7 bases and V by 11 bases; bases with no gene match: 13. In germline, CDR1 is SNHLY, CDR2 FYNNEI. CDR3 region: CALAMSSGRENEQFF. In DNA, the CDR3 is TGTGCCTTAGCAATGAGTAGCGGGAGGGAAAATGAGCAGTTCTTC.

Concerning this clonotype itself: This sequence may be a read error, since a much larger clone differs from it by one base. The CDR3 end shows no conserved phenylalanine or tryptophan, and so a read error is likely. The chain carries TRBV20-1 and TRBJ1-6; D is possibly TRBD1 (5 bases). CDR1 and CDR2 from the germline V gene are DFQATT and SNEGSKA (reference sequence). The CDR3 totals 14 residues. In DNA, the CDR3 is TGCAGTGCGAGAGGGGACTCCTATAATTCACCCCTCCACTTG. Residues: CSARGDSYNSPLHL.

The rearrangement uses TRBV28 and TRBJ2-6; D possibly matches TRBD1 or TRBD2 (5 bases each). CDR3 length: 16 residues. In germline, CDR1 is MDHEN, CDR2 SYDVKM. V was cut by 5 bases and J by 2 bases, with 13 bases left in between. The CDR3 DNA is TGTGCCAGCAGTCCCTTCGGGACGACTGGGGCCAACGTCCTGACTTTC. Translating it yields CASSPFGTTGANVLTF.